Below, 9 T cell receptor beta chains from the same sample are listed, as sequenced in a study of T cells in women clearing cervical HPV infection. Some clones are missing from TCRdb's copy, which holds only in-frame ones; the method was immunoSEQ multiplex PCR. The table lists tens of thousands of clones. Sample: blood buffy coat. The receptor set was obtained from a woman between 18 and 75 years old with a cervical HPV16 infection that either progressed to CIN3+ or cleared (not recorded which).

On this clone: The read is 3 residues too short to cover the CDR3 end, so that end is filled in from the germline J gene. V usage is TRBV6-2 or TRBV6-3 and J usage is TRBJ2-1; D may be TRBD2 (5 bases). V was clipped by 2 bases and J by 2 bases, with 10 bases between them. Germline V gene data show CDR1 as MNHEY and CDR2 as SVGEGT. CDR3 length: 15 amino acids. The CDR3 region is CASSYEGRAYNEQFF. The CDR3 DNA, read in part, is TGTGCCAGCAGTTACGAGGGCAGAGCCTACAATGAG.

A word on this clone: The read terminates 3 residues before the CDR3 end, so the remaining end is supplied by the germline J gene. The chain carries TRBV20-1 and TRBJ2-3; 13 bases agree with TRBD2. Germline assignment: CDR1 DFQATT and CDR2 SNEGSKA (reference sequence). The CDR3 is 13 amino acids. V was clipped by 5 bases and J by 7 bases; unmatched bases: 3. The CDR3 loop reads CSAPGLAGHTQYF. Incomplete CDR3 DNA: TGCAGTGCTCCGGGACTAGCGGGGCATACG.

As to this clone: The read ends 3 residues before the CDR3 terminus; that terminus is restored from the germline J gene. This rearrangement joins TRBV6-2 or TRBV6-3 to TRBJ1-2; D is unclear. CDR1 MNHEY and CDR2 SVGEGT come from the germline V gene. There are 14 residues in the CDR3. With 2 bases removed from V and 1 base from J, the gap between germline ends came to 8 bases. The part of the CDR3 DNA that was read is TGTGCCAGCAGTTACGAAACAGTTAACTATGGC. Its translation: CASSYETVNYG. The CDR3 reads in full as CASSYETVNYGYTF.

On this clone: The observed sequence ends 3 residues before the CDR3 terminus, with the missing tail filled in from the germline J gene. V gene TRBV5-6 combines with J gene TRBJ1-3, with 10 bases lining up with TRBD1. The CDR3 consists of 15 residues. CDR1 is SGHDT, CDR2 YYEEEE, per germline. V dropped 1 base and J dropped 7; count of bases not matched to a gene: 5. CDR3 sequence: CASSLIGTGVNTIYF. The sequenced CDR3 bases are TGTGCCAGCAGCTTGATCGGGACAGGGGTTAACACC.

As concerns this clone: Coverage ceases 3 residues before the CDR3 finishes, and the germline J gene fills in the end. J is TRBJ1-1 and V is TRBV15; maybe TRBD1 (5 bases). Germline V lookup: CDR1 LNHNV, CDR2 YYDKDF (reference sequence). The CDR3 spans 15 residues. V lost 0 bases and J 1 base, leaving 9 bases between the germline ends. The chain's CDR3 is CATSRDRGPNTEAFF. Incomplete CDR3 DNA: TGTGCCACCAGCAGAGATAGGGGCCCGAACACTGAA.

CDR3 DNA (partial): TGTGCCAGCTCAGCACAGGGGAGGCGGGAGACC. Protein sequence: CASSAQGRRET. The CDR3 in full is CASSAQGRRETQYF. This chain connects TRBV18 to TRBJ2-5, with D possibly TRBD1 on 7 matching bases. The read terminates 3 residues ahead of where the CDR3 ends, so the germline J gene completes it. The length of the CDR3 is 14 residues. Germline V CDR1 and CDR2: KGHSH, LQKENI. V was trimmed by 5 bases and J by 5 bases, leaving 15 bases between them.

On this clone itself: Sequencing ends 3 residues short of the CDR3 end; the germline J gene provides the rest. The V and J genes are TRBV28 and TRBJ2-7, with 8 bases identical to TRBD1. The CDR3 spans 13 residues. Germline lookup yields CDR1 MDHEN and CDR2 SYDVKM. V lost 9 bases, J lost 2 bases, and 6 bases stayed unmatched. The sequenced CDR3 bases are TGTGCCAGTCAGGGGGCAGTAACCTACGAG. Translating it yields CASQGAVTYE. The whole CDR3 reads CASQGAVTYEQYF. The full variable domain, rest sourced from reference TRBV28 and TRBJ2-7, is DVKVTQSSRYLVKRTGEKVFLECVQDMDHENMFWYRQDPGLGLRLIYFSYDVKMKEKGDIPEGYSVSREKKERFSLILESASTNQTSMYLCASQGAVTYEQYFGPGTRLTVT.

This clone is classed as medium-sized by frequency. The read is 3 residues too short to cover the CDR3 end, so that end is filled in from the germline J gene. The rearrangement uses TRBV10-3 and TRBJ2-5, with D possibly being TRBD1 (6 bases). Germline CDR1 and CDR2: ENHRY and SYGVKD. V lost 7 bases, J lost 5 bases, and 14 bases lay in between. This CDR3 comprises 13 residues. The CDR3 bases that were read are TGTGCCATCACACAGGGTTGGCAGGAGACC. Amino acids: CAITQGWQET. The CDR3 in full is CAITQGWQETQYF.

Turning to this clone: The missing CDR3 end, 3 residues past where the read stops, is filled in from the germline J gene. The chain has TRBV20-1 and TRBJ2-3, with D possibly TRBD1 on 6 matching bases. V shed 5 bases and J shed 0 bases, with 18 bases lying between them. CDR1 is DFQATT, CDR2 SNEGSKA, per germline (reference sequence). This CDR3 has 16 amino acids. This chain's CDR3 is CSAWGLYVISTDTQYF. The covered CDR3 bases are TGCAGTGCTTGGGGGCTCTACGTGATTAGCACAGATACG.